This T cell receptor beta chain came from a study of blood T cell repertoires in COVID-19. Study information: PBMCs, B-cell-depleted T cells, or T cells provided the cDNA or gDNA that made up the material.

Enrolled during active infection, Seattle patients were then followed longitudinally. The assay was immunoSEQ multiplex PCR, and TCRdb's table has in-frame clones only and misses some. Of tens of thousands of clones in the sample, more than 80% were seen once. CDR1 is LGHNA, CDR2 YNFKEQ, per germline. The length of the CDR3 is 15 residues. V was shortened by 6 bases and J by 1 base, with 15 bases between the two germline ends. The TCR originated in a man aged 45-65 years with COVID-19, enrolled during active disease. The chain uses TRBV4-2 and TRBJ1-1, with D maybe TRBD1 (5 bases). The material sequenced was peripheral blood. CDR3 in amino acids: CASRRAPGENTEAFF. The DNA of the CDR3 is TGTGCCAGCAGACGAGCCCCGGGGGAGAACACTGAAGCTTTCTTT.